This T cell receptor (beta chain) was obtained from a study of CD8+CD57+ T cells in acquired aplastic anemia. Across the study: The mean DNA yield obtained from sorted CD4+ and CD8+ cells came to approximately 3.2 ug. The study's findings and limits: Between the patient and control groups, CD8+ Simpson's diversity did not differ significantly. Found in both controls and patients were approximately 30 CD8+ CDR3 sequences.

The count of this clonotype is one. Antigen: not known. Patients selected for sequencing had displayed CD8+CD57+ cell expansion by flow cytometry. Patient blood was sampled before any therapy had been received. From germline, CDR1 is SGDLS and CDR2 YYNGEE. Between the trimmed V and J ends, which lost 0 bases and 0 bases, there was a span of 10 bases. The CDR3 has 17 residues. CDR3 and TCR beta VDJ profiling relied on a genomic DNA template. TCRdb called the reads again in MiXCR, with one record for every CDR3 protein. The sample carries 150,000 to 170,000 distinct CDR3 sequences, less than 60% recorded once.

The rearrangement joins TRBV9 to TRBJ2-6, with a tentative D call TRBD1 (5 bases). The sample consisted of sorted CD4+, CD8+, or CD8+CD57+ T cells (not recorded which) from PBMCs. This sequence was found in a human donor with aplastic anemia. The DNA of the CDR3 is TGTGCCAGCAGCGTAGAGGGGCCGAGCTCTGGGGCCAACGTCCTGACTTTC. This sequence encodes CASSVEGPSSGANVLTF. The full variable domain, its missing parts supplied by reference TRBV9 and TRBJ2-6, is DSGVTQTPKHLITATGQRVTLRCSPRSGDLSVYWYQQSLDQGLQFLIQYYNGEERAKGNILERFSAQQFPDLHSELNLSSLELGDSALYFCASSVEGPSSGANVLTFGAGSRLTVL.